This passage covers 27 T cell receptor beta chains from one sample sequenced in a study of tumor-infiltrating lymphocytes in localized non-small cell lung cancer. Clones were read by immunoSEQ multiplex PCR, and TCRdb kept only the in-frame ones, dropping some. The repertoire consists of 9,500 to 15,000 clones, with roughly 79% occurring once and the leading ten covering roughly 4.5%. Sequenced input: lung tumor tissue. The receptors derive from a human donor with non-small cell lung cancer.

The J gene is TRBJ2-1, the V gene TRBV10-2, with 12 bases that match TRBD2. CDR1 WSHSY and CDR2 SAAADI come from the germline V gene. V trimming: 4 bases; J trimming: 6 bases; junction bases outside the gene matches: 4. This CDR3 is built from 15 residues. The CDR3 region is CASSATSGSLNEQFF. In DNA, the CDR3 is TGCGCCAGCAGTGCGACTAGCGGGAGTCTCAATGAGCAGTTCTTC.

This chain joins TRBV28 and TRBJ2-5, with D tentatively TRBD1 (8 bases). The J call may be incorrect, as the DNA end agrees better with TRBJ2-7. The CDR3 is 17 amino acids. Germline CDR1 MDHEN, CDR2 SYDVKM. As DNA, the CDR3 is TGTGCCAGCATCCCTGGGGGGGGGCAGGGGGCGTCCTACGAGCAGTACTTC. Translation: CASIPGGGQGASYEQYF.

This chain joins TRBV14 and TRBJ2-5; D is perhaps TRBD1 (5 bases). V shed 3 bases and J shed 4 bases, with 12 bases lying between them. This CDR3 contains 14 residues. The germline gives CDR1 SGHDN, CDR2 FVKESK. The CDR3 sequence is CASSHSSGRETQYF. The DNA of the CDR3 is TGTGCCAGCAGCCATTCGTCAGGGCGAGAGACCCAGTACTTC.

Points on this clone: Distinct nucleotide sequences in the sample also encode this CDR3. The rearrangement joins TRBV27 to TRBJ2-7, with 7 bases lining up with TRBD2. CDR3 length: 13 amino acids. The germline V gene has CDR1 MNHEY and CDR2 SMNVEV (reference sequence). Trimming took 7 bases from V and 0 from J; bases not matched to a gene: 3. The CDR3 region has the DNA TGTGCCAGCATGGCGGGAGCCTCCTACGAGCAGTACTTC. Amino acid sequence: CASMAGASYEQYF.

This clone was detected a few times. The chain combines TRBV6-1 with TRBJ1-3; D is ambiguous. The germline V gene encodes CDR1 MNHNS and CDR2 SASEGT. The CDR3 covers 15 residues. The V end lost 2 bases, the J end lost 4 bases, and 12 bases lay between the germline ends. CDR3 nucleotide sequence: TGTGCCAGCAGTGAAATCCAGGATGGAGGAAACACCATATATTTT. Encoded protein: CASSEIQDGGNTIYF.

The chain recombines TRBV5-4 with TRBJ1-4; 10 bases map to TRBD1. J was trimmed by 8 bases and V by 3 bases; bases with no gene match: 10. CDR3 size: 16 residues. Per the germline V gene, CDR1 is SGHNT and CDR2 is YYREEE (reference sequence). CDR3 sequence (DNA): TGTGCCAGCAGCTGGACGGGACAGGGGAGTGGCGAAAAACTGTTTTTT. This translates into CASSWTGQGSGEKLFF.

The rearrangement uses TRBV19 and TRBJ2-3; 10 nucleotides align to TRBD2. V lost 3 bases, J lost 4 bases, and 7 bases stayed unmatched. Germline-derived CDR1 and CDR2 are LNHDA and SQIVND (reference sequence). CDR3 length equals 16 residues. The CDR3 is CASSISASGRADTQYF. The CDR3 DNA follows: TGTGCCAGTAGTATTTCGGCTAGCGGGAGAGCAGATACGCAGTATTTT.

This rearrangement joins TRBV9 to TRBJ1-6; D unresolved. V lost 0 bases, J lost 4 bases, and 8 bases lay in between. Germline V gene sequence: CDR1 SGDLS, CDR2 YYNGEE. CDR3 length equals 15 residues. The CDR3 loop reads CASSVAYGYNSPLHF. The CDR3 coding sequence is TGTGCCAGCAGCGTAGCGTACGGATATAATTCACCCCTCCACTTT.

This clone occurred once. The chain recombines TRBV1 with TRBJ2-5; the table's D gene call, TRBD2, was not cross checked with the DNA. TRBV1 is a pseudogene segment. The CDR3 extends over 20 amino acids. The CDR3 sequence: CTSRSASGTALPEVQETQYF. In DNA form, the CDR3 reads TGCACCAGCAGATCAGCTAGCGGGACGGCCTTGCCGGAGGTCCAAGAGACCCAGTACTTC.

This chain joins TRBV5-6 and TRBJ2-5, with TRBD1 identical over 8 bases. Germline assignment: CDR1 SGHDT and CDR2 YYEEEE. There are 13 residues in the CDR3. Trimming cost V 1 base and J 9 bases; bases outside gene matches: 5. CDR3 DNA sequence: TGTGCCAGCAGCTTGAGACAGGGGAAGGCCCAGTACTTC. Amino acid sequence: CASSLRQGKAQYF. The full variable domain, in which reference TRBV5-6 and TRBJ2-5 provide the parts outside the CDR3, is DAGVTQSPTHLIKTRGQQVTLRCSPKSGHDTVSWYQQALGQGPQFIFQYYEEEERQRGNFPDRFSGHQFPNYSSELNVNALLLGDSALYLCASSLRQGKAQYFGPGTRLLVL.

The CDR3 DNA is TGTGCCAGCAACGGACAGGGGGCCGGCACTGAAGCTTTCTTT. This encodes CASNGQGAGTEAFF. The gene calls are TRBV6-5 and TRBJ1-1; 11 nucleotides match TRBD1. V trimming: 7 bases; J trimming: 4 bases; junction bases outside the gene matches: 5. The CDR3 spans 14 residues. Per the germline V gene, CDR1 is MNHEY and CDR2 is SVGAGI.

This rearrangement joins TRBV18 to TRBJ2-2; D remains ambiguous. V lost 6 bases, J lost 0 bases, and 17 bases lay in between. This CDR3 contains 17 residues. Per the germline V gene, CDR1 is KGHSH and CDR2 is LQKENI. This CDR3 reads CASSLLSTATNTGELFF. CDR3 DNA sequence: TGTGCCAGCTCCCTTCTAAGCACAGCGACGAACACCGGGGAGCTGTTTTTT.

The CDR3 protein is CASSEEPNTEAFF. The CDR3 bases are TGTGCCAGCAGTGAGGAACCGAACACTGAAGCTTTCTTT. This chain links TRBV25-1 with TRBJ1-1; D is unresolved. The germline V gene encodes CDR1 MGHDK and CDR2 SYGVNS. V shed 3 bases and J shed 1 base, with 6 bases lying between them. The CDR3 contains 13 residues. The whole variable domain, remainder taken from reference TRBV25-1 and TRBJ1-1, is EADIYQTPRYLVIGTGKKITLECSQTMGHDKMYWYQQDPGMELHLIHYSYGVNSTEKGDLSSESTVSRIRTEHFPLTLESARPSHTSQYLCASSEEPNTEAFFGQGTRLTVV.

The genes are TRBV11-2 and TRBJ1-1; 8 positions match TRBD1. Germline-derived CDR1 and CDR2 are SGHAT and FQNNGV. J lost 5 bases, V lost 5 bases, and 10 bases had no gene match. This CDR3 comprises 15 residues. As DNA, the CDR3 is TGTGCCAGCAGCCCCGAGAACAGGGGGAATACTGAAGCTTTCTTT. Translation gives CASSPENRGNTEAFF. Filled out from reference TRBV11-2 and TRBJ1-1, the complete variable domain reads EAGVAQSPRYKIIEKRQSVAFWCNPISGHATLYWYQQILGQGPKLLIQFQNNGVVDDSQLPKDRFSAERLKGVDSTLKIQPAKLEDSAVYLCASSPENRGNTEAFFGQGTRLTVV.

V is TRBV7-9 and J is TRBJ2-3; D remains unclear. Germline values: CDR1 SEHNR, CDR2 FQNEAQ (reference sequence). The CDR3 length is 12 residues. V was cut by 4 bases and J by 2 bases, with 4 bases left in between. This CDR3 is CASSSYTDTQYF. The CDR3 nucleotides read TGTGCCAGCAGCTCCTACACAGATACGCAGTATTTT. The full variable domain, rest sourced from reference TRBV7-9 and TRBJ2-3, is DTGVSQNPRHKITKRGQNVTFRCDPISEHNRLYWYRQTLGQGPEFLTYFQNEAQLEKSRLLSDRFSAERPKGSFSTLEIQRTEQGDSAMYLCASSSYTDTQYFGPGTRLTVL.

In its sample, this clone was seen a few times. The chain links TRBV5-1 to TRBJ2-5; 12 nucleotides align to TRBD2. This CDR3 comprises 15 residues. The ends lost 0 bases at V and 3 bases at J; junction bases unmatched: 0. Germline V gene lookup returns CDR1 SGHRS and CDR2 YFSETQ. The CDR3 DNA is TGCGCCAGCAGCTTGGCTAGCGGGGGGGAAGAGACCCAGTACTTC. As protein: CASSLASGGEETQYF.

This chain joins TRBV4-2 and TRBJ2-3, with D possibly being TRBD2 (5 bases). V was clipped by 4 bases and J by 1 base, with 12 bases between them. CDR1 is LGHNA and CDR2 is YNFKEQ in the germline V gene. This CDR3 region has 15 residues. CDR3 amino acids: CASSPWTGGTDTQYF. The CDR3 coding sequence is TGTGCCAGCAGCCCCTGGACCGGGGGCACAGATACGCAGTATTTT.

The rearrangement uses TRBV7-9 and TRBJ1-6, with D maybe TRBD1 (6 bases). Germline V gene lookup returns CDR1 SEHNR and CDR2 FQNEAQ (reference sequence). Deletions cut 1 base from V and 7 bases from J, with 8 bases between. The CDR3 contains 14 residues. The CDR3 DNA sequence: TGTGCCAGCAGCTTAGACACAGGGAATTCACCCCTCCACTTT. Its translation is CASSLDTGNSPLHF.

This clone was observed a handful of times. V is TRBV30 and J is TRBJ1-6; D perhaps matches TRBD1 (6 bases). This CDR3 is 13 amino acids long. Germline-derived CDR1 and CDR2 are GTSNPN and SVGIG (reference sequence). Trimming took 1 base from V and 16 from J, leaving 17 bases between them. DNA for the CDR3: TGTGCCTGGAGTGGAACCTACAGGGAGGGACTCCACTTT. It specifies CAWSGTYREGLHF.

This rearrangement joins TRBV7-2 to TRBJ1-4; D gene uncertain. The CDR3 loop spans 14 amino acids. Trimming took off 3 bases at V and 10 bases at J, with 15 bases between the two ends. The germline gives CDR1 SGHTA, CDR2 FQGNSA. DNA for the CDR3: TGTGCCAGCAGCTTGGAGGCAGGTGATGGAAAACTGTTTTTT. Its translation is CASSLEAGDGKLFF.

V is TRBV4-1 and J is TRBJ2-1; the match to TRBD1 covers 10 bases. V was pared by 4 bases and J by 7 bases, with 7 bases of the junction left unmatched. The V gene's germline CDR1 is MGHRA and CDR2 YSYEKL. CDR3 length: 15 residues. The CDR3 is CASSPGQGDLNEQFF. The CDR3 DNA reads TGCGCCAGCAGCCCAGGACAGGGGGACTTAAATGAGCAGTTCTTC.

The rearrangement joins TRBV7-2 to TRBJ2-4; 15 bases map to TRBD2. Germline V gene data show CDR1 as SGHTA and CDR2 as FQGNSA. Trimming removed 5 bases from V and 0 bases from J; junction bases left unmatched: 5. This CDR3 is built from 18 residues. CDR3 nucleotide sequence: TGTGCCAGCAGCGCGGGACTAGCGGGGGGTTTAGCCAAAAACATTCAGTACTTC. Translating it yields CASSAGLAGGLAKNIQYF. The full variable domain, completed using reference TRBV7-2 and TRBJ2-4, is GAGVSQSPSNKVTEKGKDVELRCDPISGHTALYWYRQSLGQGLEFLIYFQGNSAPDKSGLPSDRFSAERTGGSVSTLTIQRTQQEDSAVYLCASSAGLAGGLAKNIQYFGAGTRLSVL.

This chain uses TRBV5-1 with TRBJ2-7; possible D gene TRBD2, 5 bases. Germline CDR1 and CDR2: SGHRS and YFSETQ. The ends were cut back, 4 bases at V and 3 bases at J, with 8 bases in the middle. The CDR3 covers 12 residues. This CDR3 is CASSQDFYEQYF. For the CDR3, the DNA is TGCGCCAGCAGCCAGGACTTCTACGAGCAGTACTTC.

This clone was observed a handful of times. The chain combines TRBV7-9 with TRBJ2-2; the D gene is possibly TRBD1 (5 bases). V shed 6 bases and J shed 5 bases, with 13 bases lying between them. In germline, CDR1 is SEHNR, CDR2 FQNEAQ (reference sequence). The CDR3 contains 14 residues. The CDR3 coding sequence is TGTGCCAGCAGTCTTCAGGGTCGTACCGGGGAGCTGTTTTTT. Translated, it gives CASSLQGRTGELFF.

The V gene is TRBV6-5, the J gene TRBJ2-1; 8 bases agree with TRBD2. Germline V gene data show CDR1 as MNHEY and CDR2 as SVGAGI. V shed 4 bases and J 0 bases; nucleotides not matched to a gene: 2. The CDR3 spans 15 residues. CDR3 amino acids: CASSLAGNSYNEQFF. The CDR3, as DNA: TGTGCCAGCAGTTTAGCGGGGAACTCCTACAATGAGCAGTTCTTC.

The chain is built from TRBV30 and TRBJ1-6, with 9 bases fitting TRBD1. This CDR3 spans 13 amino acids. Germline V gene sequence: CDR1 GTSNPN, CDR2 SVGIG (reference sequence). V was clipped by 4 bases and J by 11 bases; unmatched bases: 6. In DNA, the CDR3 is TGTGCCTGGAATCGGGACAGGGCGGCACCCCTCCACTTT. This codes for CAWNRDRAAPLHF.

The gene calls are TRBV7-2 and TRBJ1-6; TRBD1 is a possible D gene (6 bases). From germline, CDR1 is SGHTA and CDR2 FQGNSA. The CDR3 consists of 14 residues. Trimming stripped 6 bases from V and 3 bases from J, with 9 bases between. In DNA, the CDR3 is TGTGCCAGCAGTTTGACAGGCTATAATTCACCCCTCCACTTT. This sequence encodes CASSLTGYNSPLHF.